This T cell receptor (beta chain) stems from a study of T cell responses to AZD1222 COVID-19 vaccine. Produced via immunoSEQ multiplex PCR; TCRdb's table is partial and in-frame only. In the table there are 75,000 to 90,000 clones, around 85% of which are singletons. Trimming removed 5 bases from V and 4 bases from J; junction bases left unmatched: 11. This CDR3 is built from 16 residues. Germline CDR1 is MNHEY and CDR2 is SMNVEV (reference sequence). Study results and limitations: It was only a handful of AZD1222 recipients who were seropositive at baseline. Spike-specific TCR repertoires showed rising breadth and depth after two AZD1222 doses. Among spike-specific TCRs, nearly half reportedly target unmutated variant regions.

This clone was seen a handful of times. Antigen unknown. The sequence came from an adult who received the AZD1222 COVID-19 vaccine. The chain joins TRBV27 to TRBJ2-5; the match to TRBD1 covers 9 bases. Sequencing used peripheral blood, obtained 28 days after the second AZD1222 dose. CDR3 sequence: CASSRDRERVAETQYF. CDR3 in DNA: TGTGCCAGCAGTAGGGACAGGGAAAGAGTAGCAGAGACCCAGTACTTC.